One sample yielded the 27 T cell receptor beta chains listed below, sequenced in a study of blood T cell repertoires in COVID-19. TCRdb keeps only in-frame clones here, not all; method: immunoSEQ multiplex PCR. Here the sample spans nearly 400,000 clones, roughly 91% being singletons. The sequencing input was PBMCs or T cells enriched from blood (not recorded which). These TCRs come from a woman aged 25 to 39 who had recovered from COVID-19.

CDR3 nucleotide sequence: TGTGCCATCAGTGAGACCCCCGGGGGCACTGAAGCTTTCTTT. Translation gives CAISETPGGTEAFF. The gene calls are TRBV10-3 and TRBJ1-1, with D possibly matching TRBD1 (5 bases). The CDR3 loop spans 14 amino acids. Germline assignment: CDR1 ENHRY and CDR2 SYGVKD. Deletions cut 2 bases from V and 4 bases from J, with 11 bases between.

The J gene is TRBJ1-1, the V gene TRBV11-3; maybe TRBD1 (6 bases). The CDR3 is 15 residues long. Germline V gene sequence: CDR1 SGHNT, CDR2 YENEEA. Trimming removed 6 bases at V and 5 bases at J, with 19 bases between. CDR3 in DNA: TGTGCCAGCAGTTCTAATGGGGGGGCAGAAACTGAAGCTTTCTTT. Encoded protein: CASSSNGGAETEAFF.

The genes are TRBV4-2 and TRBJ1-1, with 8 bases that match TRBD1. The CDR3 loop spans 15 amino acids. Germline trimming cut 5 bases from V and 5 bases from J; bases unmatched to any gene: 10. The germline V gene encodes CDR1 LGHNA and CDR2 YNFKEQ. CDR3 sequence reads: CASSTYDRGGTEAFF. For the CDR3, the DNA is TGTGCCAGCAGCACCTACGACAGGGGTGGGACTGAAGCTTTCTTT.

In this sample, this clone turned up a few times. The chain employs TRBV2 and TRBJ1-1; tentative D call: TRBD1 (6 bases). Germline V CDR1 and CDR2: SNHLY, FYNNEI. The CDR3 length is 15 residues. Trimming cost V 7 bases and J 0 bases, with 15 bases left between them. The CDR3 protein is CASKGGDDLNTEAFF. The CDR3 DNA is TGTGCCAGCAAGGGGGGGGACGATTTGAACACTGAAGCTTTCTTT.

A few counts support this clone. Written as DNA, the CDR3 is TGTGCCAGCAGTGAACAGGGGCCGGAAAACACTGAAGCTTTCTTT. It is translated as CASSEQGPENTEAFF. The rearrangement uses TRBV2 and TRBJ1-1; perhaps TRBD1 as D (6 bases). This CDR3 spans 15 amino acids. Germline values: CDR1 SNHLY, CDR2 FYNNEI. V lost 2 bases and J lost 2, with 12 bases in between.

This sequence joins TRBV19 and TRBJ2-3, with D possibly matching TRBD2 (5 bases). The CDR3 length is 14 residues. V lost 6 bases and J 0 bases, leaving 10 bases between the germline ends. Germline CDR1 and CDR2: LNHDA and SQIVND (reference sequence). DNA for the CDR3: TGTGCCAGTAGCAGCGGTCCTAGCACAGATACGCAGTATTTT. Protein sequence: CASSSGPSTDTQYF.

CDR3: CASGLGGSGGVNEQFF. The CDR3 region has the DNA TGTGCTAGTGGTTTGGGAGGGAGCGGGGGCGTCAATGAGCAGTTCTTC. V is TRBV12-5 and J is TRBJ2-1; TRBD2 aligns across 8 bases. CDR1 is LGHNT and CDR2 is FRNRAP in the germline V gene. The CDR3 extends over 16 amino acids. V gave up 1 base and J gave up 6 bases; unmatched junction bases: 8.

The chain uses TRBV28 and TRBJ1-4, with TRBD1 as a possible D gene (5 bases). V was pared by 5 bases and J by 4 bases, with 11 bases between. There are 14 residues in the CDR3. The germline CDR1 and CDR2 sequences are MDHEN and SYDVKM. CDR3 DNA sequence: TGTGCCAGCAGTCTCCTCGGGGGTAATGAAAAACTGTTTTTT. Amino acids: CASSLLGGNEKLFF.

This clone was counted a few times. CDR3 nucleotide sequence: TGTGCTAGTGGGATAAGACTGGGAGGGGAAGCTTTCTTT. Encoded protein: CASGIRLGGEAFF. The V call is TRBV12-5, the J call TRBJ1-1; D ambiguous. V lost 6 bases and J lost 8, with 16 bases in between. CDR1 LGHNT and CDR2 FRNRAP come from the germline V gene. There are 13 residues in the CDR3.

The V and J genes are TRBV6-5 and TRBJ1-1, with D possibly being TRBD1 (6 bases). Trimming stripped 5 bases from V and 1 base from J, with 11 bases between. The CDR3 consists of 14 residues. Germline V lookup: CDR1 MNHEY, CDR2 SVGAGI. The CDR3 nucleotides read TGTGCCAGCAGTCATAAGACAGGGAACACTGAAGCTTTCTTT. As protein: CASSHKTGNTEAFF.

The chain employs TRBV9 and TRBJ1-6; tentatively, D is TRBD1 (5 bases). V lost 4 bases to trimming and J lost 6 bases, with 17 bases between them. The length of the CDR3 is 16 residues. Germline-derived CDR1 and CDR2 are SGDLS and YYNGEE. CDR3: CASSTRDSWGNSPLHF. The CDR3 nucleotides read TGTGCCAGCAGCACTCGGGACTCCTGGGGTAATTCACCCCTCCACTTT.

DNA of the CDR3: TGTGCCAGCTCACCAGCTCAGGGGATCGGAGAAAAACTGTTTTTT. As protein: CASSPAQGIGEKLFF. The genes are TRBV18 and TRBJ1-4; D possibly corresponds to TRBD1 (6 bases). V was pared by 2 bases and J by 8 bases, with 15 bases between. Germline V gives CDR1 KGHSH, CDR2 LQKENI. The CDR3 runs 15 residues.

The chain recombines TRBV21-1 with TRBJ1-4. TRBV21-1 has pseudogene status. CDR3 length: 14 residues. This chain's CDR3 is CASGEGEYNEKLFF. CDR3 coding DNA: TGTGCCAGCGGGGAGGGGGAGTATAATGAAAAACTGTTTTTT.

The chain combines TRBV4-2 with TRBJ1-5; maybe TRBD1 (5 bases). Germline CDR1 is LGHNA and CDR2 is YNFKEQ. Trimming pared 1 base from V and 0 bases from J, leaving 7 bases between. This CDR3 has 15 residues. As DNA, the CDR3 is TGTGCCAGCAGCCAAGGCAGGGATAGCAATCAGCCCCAGCATTTT. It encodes CASSQGRDSNQPQHF.

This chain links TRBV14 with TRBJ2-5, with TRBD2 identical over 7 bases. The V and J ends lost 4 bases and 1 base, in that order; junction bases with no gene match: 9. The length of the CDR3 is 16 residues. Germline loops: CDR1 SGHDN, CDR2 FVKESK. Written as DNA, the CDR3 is TGTGCCAGCAGCCTCGAGCGGGGACGGTTCCAAGAGACCCAGTACTTC. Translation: CASSLERGRFQETQYF.

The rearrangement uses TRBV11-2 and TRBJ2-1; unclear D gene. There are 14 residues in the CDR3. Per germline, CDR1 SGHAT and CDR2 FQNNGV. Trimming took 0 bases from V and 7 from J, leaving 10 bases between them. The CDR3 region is CASSLDLVGNEQFF. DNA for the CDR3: TGTGCCAGCAGCTTAGATCTCGTCGGGAATGAGCAGTTCTTC.

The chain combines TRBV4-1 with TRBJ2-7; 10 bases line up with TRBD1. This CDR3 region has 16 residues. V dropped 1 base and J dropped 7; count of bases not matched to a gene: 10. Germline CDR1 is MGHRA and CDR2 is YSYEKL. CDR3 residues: CASSQGMGQGLYEQYF. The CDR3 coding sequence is TGCGCCAGCAGCCAAGGGATGGGACAGGGGTTATATGAGCAGTACTTC.

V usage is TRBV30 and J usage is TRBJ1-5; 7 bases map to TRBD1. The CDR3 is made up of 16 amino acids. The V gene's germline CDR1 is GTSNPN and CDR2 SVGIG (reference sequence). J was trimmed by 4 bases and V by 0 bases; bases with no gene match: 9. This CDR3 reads CAWSVNSGGGNQPQHF. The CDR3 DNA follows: TGTGCCTGGAGTGTTAATTCAGGGGGAGGAAATCAGCCCCAGCATTTT.

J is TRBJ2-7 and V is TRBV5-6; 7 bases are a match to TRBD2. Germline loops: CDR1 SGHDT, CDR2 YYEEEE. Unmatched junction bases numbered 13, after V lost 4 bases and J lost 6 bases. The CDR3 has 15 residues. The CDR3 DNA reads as TGTGCCAGCAGCCCGGGAGGCGCGGGAGAGTCCGAGCAGTACTTC. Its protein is CASSPGGAGESEQYF. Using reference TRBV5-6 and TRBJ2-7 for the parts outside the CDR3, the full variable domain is DAGVTQSPTHLIKTRGQQVTLRCSPKSGHDTVSWYQQALGQGPQFIFQYYEEEERQRGNFPDRFSGHQFPNYSSELNVNALLLGDSALYLCASSPGGAGESEQYFGPGTRLTVT.

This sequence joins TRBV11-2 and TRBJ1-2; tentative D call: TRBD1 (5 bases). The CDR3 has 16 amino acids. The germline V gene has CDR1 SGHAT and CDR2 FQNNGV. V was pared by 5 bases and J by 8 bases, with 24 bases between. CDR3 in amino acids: CASSLGWGPDFRGYTF. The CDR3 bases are TGTGCCAGCAGCCTCGGCTGGGGCCCTGACTTCAGAGGCTACACCTTC.

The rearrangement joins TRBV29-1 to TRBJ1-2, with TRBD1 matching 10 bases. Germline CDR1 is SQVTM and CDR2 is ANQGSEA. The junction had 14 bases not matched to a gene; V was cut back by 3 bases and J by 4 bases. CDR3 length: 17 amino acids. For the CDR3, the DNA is TGCAGCGTTGATCAGGTTGTGGGGGACAGGGGCGGCTATGGCTACACCTTC. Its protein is CSVDQVVGDRGGYGYTF.

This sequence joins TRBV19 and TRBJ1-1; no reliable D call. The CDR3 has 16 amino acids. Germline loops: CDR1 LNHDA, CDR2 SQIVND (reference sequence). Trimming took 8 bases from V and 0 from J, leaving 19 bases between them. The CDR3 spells CASANTDGKMNTEAFF. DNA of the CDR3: TGTGCCAGTGCAAATACAGACGGTAAAATGAACACTGAAGCTTTCTTT.

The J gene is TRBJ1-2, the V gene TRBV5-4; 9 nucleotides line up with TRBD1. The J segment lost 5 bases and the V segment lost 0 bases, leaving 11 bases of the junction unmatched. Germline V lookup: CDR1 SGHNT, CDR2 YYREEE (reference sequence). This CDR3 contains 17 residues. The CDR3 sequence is CASSLDERQGGRYGYTF. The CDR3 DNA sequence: TGTGCCAGCAGCTTGGATGAAAGACAGGGGGGGCGGTATGGCTACACCTTC.

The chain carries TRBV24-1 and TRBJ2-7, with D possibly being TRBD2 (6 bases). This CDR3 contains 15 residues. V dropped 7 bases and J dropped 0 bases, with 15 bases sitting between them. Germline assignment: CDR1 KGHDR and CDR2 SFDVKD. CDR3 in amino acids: CATRMGLLSSYEQYF. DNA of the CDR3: TGTGCCACCAGAATGGGACTCCTAAGCTCCTACGAGCAGTACTTC.

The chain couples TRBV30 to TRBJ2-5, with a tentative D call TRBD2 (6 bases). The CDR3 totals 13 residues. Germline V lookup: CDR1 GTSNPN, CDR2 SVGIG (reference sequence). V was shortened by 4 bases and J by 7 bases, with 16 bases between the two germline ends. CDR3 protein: CAWKTGREGTQYF. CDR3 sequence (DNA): TGTGCCTGGAAAACGGGGCGGGAAGGGACCCAGTACTTC.

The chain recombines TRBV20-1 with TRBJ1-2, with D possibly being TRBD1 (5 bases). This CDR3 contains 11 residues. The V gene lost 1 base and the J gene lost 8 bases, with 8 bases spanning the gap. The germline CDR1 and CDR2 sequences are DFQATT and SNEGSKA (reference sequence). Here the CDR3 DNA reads TGCAGTGCTAGAGGGGGGGTCGGCTACACCTTC. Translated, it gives CSARGGVGYTF.

CDR3 residues: CASSQEMTTPNRNEQYF. DNA of the CDR3: TGCGCCAGCAGCCAAGAGATGACTACCCCTAACCGAAACGAGCAGTACTTC. J is TRBJ2-7 and V is TRBV4-1, with D possibly TRBD2 on 5 matching bases. Germline V gene sequence: CDR1 MGHRA, CDR2 YSYEKL. The V end lost 0 bases, the J end lost 5 bases, and 20 bases lay between the germline ends. This CDR3 is 17 amino acids long.